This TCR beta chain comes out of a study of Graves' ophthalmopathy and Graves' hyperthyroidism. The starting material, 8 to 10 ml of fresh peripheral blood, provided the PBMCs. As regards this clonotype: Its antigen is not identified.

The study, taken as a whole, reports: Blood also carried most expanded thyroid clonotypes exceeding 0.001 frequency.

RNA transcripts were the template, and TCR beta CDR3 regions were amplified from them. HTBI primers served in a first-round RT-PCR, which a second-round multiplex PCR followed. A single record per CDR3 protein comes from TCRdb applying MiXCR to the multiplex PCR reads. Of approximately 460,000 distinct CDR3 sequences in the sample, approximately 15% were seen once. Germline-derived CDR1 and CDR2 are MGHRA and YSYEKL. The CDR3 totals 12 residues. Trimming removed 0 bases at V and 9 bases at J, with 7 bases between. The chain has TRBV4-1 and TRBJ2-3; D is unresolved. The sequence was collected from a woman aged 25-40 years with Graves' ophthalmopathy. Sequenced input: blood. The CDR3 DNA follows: TGCGCCAGCAGCCAAGAGCTCGGGACGCAGTATTTT. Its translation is CASSQELGTQYF.